These T cell receptor beta chains were read from a single sample in a study of T cell responses to AZD1222 COVID-19 vaccine. Using immunoSEQ multiplex PCR, the repertoire was profiled, and TCRdb retains in-frame clones only, with some absent. The sample contains over 110,000 clones, about 93% of which appear only once. The input for sequencing was peripheral blood, taken on day 0 of AZD1222 vaccination. The receptors derive from an adult in good health. Both conserved end residues are part of each CDR3. Each record gives: D gene, clone size, J gene, V gene, CDR3 protein, CDR3 DNA. D genes are given only for firm matches. Size values are once, few and many counts, or a class for expanded clones, and some rows have none.

TRBD1	NA	TRBJ1-3	TRBV6-5	CASSSTGGSGNTIYF	TGTGCCAGCAGTTCAACAGGGGGCTCCGGAAACACCATATATTTT
NA	NA	TRBJ2-2	TRBV19	CASSVQVGELFF	TGTGCCAGTAGTGTACAGGTCGGGGAGCTGTTTTTT
NA	NA	TRBJ1-6	TRBV11-2	CASSAGVLSSYNSPLHF	TGTGCCAGCAGCGCCGGGGTCCTAAGCTCCTATAATTCACCCCTCCACTTT
NA	once	TRBJ2-7	TRBV4-1	CASGQRVQFYEQYF	TGCGCCAGCGGCCAACGTGTACAGTTCTACGAGCAGTACTTC
TRBD1	NA	TRBJ1-1	TRBV6-8	CASQGEGQMNTEAFF	TGTGCCAGCCAAGGGGAGGGACAGATGAACACTGAAGCTTTCTTT
TRBD2	NA	TRBJ2-1	TRBV29-1	CSVVGTSGSSYNEQFF	TGCAGCGTTGTAGGTACTAGCGGTAGCTCCTACAATGAGCAGTTCTTC
NA	NA	TRBJ1-3	TRBV19	CASSIRAQPLSGNTIYF	TGTGCCAGTAGTATACGGGCACAGCCTCTCTCTGGAAACACCATATATTTT
TRBD1	NA	TRBJ1-6	TRBV27	CASSSLDRGWSPLHF	TGTGCCAGCAGTTCTCTGGACAGGGGATGGTCACCCCTCCACTTT
TRBD1	NA	TRBJ2-2	TRBV2	CASSVDLRTGIPGELFF	TGTGCCAGCAGTGTGGACCTCAGGACAGGGATTCCCGGGGAGCTGTTTTTT
NA	once	TRBJ1-1	TRBV5-4	CASSLERQTGAFF	TGTGCCAGCAGCTTGGAACGCCAAACCGGAGCTTTCTTT
TRBD2	NA	TRBJ2-1	TRBV5-6	CASSLVREGDEQFF	TGTGCCAGCAGCTTGGTCAGGGAGGGTGATGAGCAGTTCTTC
TRBD2	NA	TRBJ2-5	TRBV11-2	CASSPRASGGQETQYF	TGTGCCAGCAGCCCCCGGGCTAGCGGGGGACAAGAGACCCAGTACTTC
NA	once	TRBJ2-2	TRBV11-2	CASSLNGELFF	TGTGCCAGCAGCTTAAATGGGGAGCTGTTTTTT
NA	NA	TRBJ2-7	TRBV5-8	CASKRAGTSYEQYF	TGTGCCAGCAAAAGGGCGGGAACCTCCTACGAGCAGTACTTC
TRBD2	NA	TRBJ2-7	TRBV27	CASSLSEASGALQYF	TGTGCCAGCAGTTTATCGGAGGCTAGCGGGGCCCTACAGTACTTC
NA	NA	TRBJ2-2	TRBV30	CAWSGGRGYDGELFF	TGTGCCTGGAGTGGAGGGAGGGGGTACGACGGGGAGCTGTTTTTT
TRBD2	NA	TRBJ2-1	TRBV19	CASSTNLGLAGDEQFF	TGTGCCAGTAGTACTAACCTGGGACTAGCCGGCGATGAGCAGTTCTTC
NA	NA	TRBJ2-7	TRBV7-2	CASSPGLRSYEQYF	TGTGCCAGCAGCCCGGGACTCCGCTCCTACGAGCAGTACTTC
NA	NA	TRBJ2-1	TRBV11-3	CASSFGSGPQYEQFF	TGTGCCAGCAGCTTTGGATCGGGTCCCCAATATGAGCAGTTCTTC
TRBD1	NA	TRBJ1-2	TRBV28	CASSTRQGGNYGYTF	TGTGCCAGCAGTACCCGACAGGGAGGGAACTATGGCTACACCTTC
NA	NA	TRBJ2-6	TRBV5-8	CASERGLPIAGANVLTF	TGTGCCAGCGAAAGGGGATTACCAATCGCCGGGGCCAACGTCCTGACTTTC
TRBD2	NA	TRBJ2-3	TRBV10-1	CASSGMRGAPDTQYF	TGCGCCAGCAGTGGAATGCGGGGGGCCCCAGATACGCAGTATTTT
NA	once	TRBJ1-4	TRBV19	CASRHSSGEKLFF	TGTGCCAGTAGACACAGTTCCGGGGAAAAACTGTTTTTT
TRBD1	NA	TRBJ2-7	TRBV9	CASSAGTGDPYEQYF	TGTGCCAGCAGCGCCGGGACAGGAGATCCCTACGAGCAGTACTTC
NA	once	TRBJ2-1	TRBV10-2	CASGDSYNEQFF	TGCGCCAGCGGTGACAGTTACAATGAGCAGTTCTTC
TRBD1	NA	TRBJ2-3	TRBV6-1	CASSEAFRGSDTQYF	TGTGCCAGCAGTGAAGCATTCAGGGGGTCAGATACGCAGTATTTT
NA	NA	TRBJ2-4	TRBV4-3	CASSQDTPGTGNIQYF	TGCGCCAGCAGCCAAGATACCCCGGGCACGGGAAACATTCAGTACTTC
TRBD1	NA	TRBJ1-4	TRBV6-6	CASSPGTGAPEAEKLFF	TGTGCCAGCAGTCCCGGGACAGGGGCTCCGGAGGCCGAAAAACTGTTTTTT
TRBD1	once	TRBJ1-2	TRBV5-1	CASTRDRPNYGYTF	TGCGCCAGCACCCGGGACAGGCCTAACTATGGCTACACCTTC
TRBD1	NA	TRBJ2-7	TRBV5-8	CASSWGQGVYEQYF	TGTGCCAGCAGCTGGGGACAGGGGGTCTACGAGCAGTACTTC
TRBD2	NA	TRBJ2-2	TRBV3-1/TRBV3-2	CASSHGAGKREGLGGELFF	TGTGCCAGCAGCCACGGGGCGGGAAAGCGGGAGGGCCTCGGCGGGGAGCTGTTTTTT